This T cell receptor beta chain originates from a study (dated by TCRdb to about 2015). In the study overall: The study set out to test whether tumor-infiltrating Tregs in breast cancer get recruited from blood Tregs or are instead converted in situ from other CD4+ T cell subsets. Points the paper makes about the study in general: Rather than covering whole repertoires, validation in the larger cohort was restricted to a single TCR beta V-J rearrangement. In terms of TCR gene usage, tumor memory CD4+ T cells clustered together with blood and lymph node memory CD4+ cells, as well as with lymph node naive CD4+ cells. The greatest overlap of tumor-infiltrating Treg TCR alpha and beta sequences was with tumor naive CD4+ T cells, followed next by blood naive CD4+ T cells.

Full-length TCR variable regions were amplified by 5' RACE PCR using constant-region reverse primers, and then by semi-nested PCR using Nested Universal Primer A. The ReliaPrep RNA Cell Miniprep System was used to extract total RNA, which was then reverse transcribed into 5'RACE-ready cDNA with the SMARTer RACE 5'/3' Kit. Multiplex adaptors were used to barcode the full-length TCR alpha and beta libraries, which were then sequenced on an Illumina MiSeq. The published analysis was carried out like this. For each of nine subset-tissue groups, sequencing data from the five patients were combined, and the groups were compared by unsupervised clustering of TCR gene usage. The Morisita-Horn index, with shared sequences weighted by their contribution to each repertoire, was used to calculate repertoire similarity. The public reads were reprocessed in TCRdb via fastp at Q25 and MiXCR, keeping in-frame beta chains. Every entry covers one CDR3 protein and lists the most common genes and DNA from its rows. The V and J calls, along with clone size, are taken from TCRdb and not from the paper's own processing. The sample records about 32,000 distinct CDR3 sequences, 27% of which are singletons. The ten largest account for over 2% of the sample.

A remark on this clonotype: The antigen it binds to is not known. A much more abundant neighbour one base away suggests this may be a read error.

Cells that were CD4+CD25+CD127-/low were the ones isolated as Tregs. Tregs, naive and memory CD4+ T cells from tumor, blood and ipsilateral draining lymph nodes of a few breast cancer patients underwent full-length TCR alpha and beta sequencing. Tumor tissue, along with lymph nodes from ipsilateral axillary dissection, was perfused with PBS, minced, and then digested using collagenase I and hyaluronidase. FACS confirmed that the sorted cell populations were more than 90% pure. The source of this sequence is a female donor with breast cancer. The specimen was tumor-infiltrating Tregs sorted from the breast tumor.

The CDR3 protein sequence reads: CASSYSGQGAYGQYF. The DNA sequence is TGTGCCAGCAGTTACTCGGGACAGGGGGCTTACGGGCAGTACTTC. The V gene is TRBV6-5 and the J gene is TRBJ2-7; 12 central bases correspond to TRBD1. CDR1 MNHEY and CDR2 SVGAGI were looked up in the germline V gene. CDR3 length: 15 amino acids, cysteine to phenylalanine. The kept DNA is CDR3 alone, 45 bases in frame from the first base.